These 22 T cell receptor beta chains were sequenced from one sample in a study of blood T cells in healthy people across ages (dated by TCRdb to about 2015). The library was prepared using 5' RACE. TCRdb shows the sequencer as Illumina HiSeq 2500. A second PCR of roughly 6 to 11 cycles was performed with a sample-barcoded 5' primer and a J-beta primer mix. The public reads were reanalyzed by TCRdb: fastp trimming at Q25, MiXCR alignment, in-frame beta chains only. Here each entry gathers all rows of one CDR3 protein and keeps the most common genes and DNA. For this sample there are 550,000 to 800,000 distinct CDR3 sequences; around 32% appear just once. In total, the top ten clones hold roughly 14% of the sample. The specimen sequenced was blood. These receptor sequences come from an elderly woman in good health. Donor details come from another sample of the same person, matched by shared clones.

This clonotype was counted ten times or more. J is TRBJ2-1 and V is TRBV7-2, with TRBD2 matching over 11 bases. V lost 5 bases to trimming and J lost 8 bases; unmatched junction nucleotides: 5. The germline CDR1 and CDR2 sequences are SGHTA and FQGNSA. The length of the CDR3 is 14 residues. CDR3 protein: CASSPRSGGDEQFF. In DNA, the CDR3 is TGTGCCAGCAGCCCTCGTAGCGGGGGGGATGAGCAGTTCTTC.

Only a few counts were recorded for this clonotype. Possible read error: a much larger clone is one base away. This sequence joins TRBV20-1 and TRBJ2-7; D perhaps matches TRBD1 (6 bases). This CDR3 region has 14 residues. V was cut by 5 bases and J by 0 bases, with 14 bases left in between. Per germline, CDR1 DFQATT and CDR2 SNEGSKA (reference sequence). For the CDR3, the DNA is TGCAGTGCTTGCCCGGCAGGGGTCTCCTACGAGCAGTACTTC. This translates into CSACPAGVSYEQYF.

The chain joins TRBV12-3 or TRBV12-4 to TRBJ1-5; 8 nucleotides align to TRBD1. Trimming cost V 7 bases and J 1 base; bases outside gene matches: 18. This CDR3 spans 19 amino acids. The CDR3 nucleotides read TGTGCCAGCAACCTAGGACAGGGCCTCGGAGTTCTGAGCAATCAGCCCCAGCATTTT. Its translation is CASNLGQGLGVLSNQPQHF.

This clonotype was seen many times. The chain uses TRBV5-4 and TRBJ1-1, with TRBD1 identical over 7 bases. Losses at the gene ends were 4 bases for V and 0 bases for J; bases not matched to a gene: 6. Looked up from germline, CDR1 is SGHNT and CDR2 is YYREEE (reference sequence). The CDR3 extends over 15 amino acids. The CDR3 coding sequence is TGTGCCAGCAGCCCGACAGGGAACCTGAACACTGAAGCTTTCTTT. Translated, it gives CASSPTGNLNTEAFF.

The chain carries TRBV7-2 and TRBJ2-5, with 8 bases lining up with TRBD2. Germline V gene data show CDR1 as SGHTA and CDR2 as FQGNSA. The CDR3 totals 14 residues. Trimming took 7 bases from V and 5 from J; bases not matched to a gene: 9. The CDR3 spells CASTAGGAWETQYF. The CDR3 coding sequence is TGTGCCAGCACCGCGGGAGGCGCGTGGGAGACCCAGTACTTC.

The V gene is TRBV7-2, the J gene TRBJ2-5, with TRBD2 matching over 7 bases. Germline CDR1 is SGHTA and CDR2 is FQGNSA. This CDR3 has 15 amino acids. After removal of 5 bases from V and 0 bases from J, the junction contained 6 bases not matched to a gene. For the CDR3, the DNA is TGTGCCAGCAGCCTACAGGCGGGGGACCAAGAGACCCAGTACTTC. It is translated as CASSLQAGDQETQYF.

The chain employs TRBV7-9 and TRBJ2-2; D call uncertain. CDR1 SEHNR and CDR2 FQNEAQ come from the germline V gene (reference sequence). The CDR3 sequence is 15 residues long. V was pared by 6 bases and J by 4 bases, with 15 bases between. This chain's CDR3 is CASRIGRTGTGELFF. In nucleotides, the CDR3 is TGTGCCAGCAGAATAGGAAGGACCGGCACCGGGGAGCTGTTTTTT.

The V gene is TRBV6-1, the J gene TRBJ2-7; 7 positions match TRBD1. The CDR3 runs 13 residues. The germline CDR1 and CDR2 sequences are MNHNS and SASEGT. The V segment lost 5 bases and the J segment 3 bases; nucleotides outside the gene matches: 4. Here the CDR3 DNA reads TGTGCCAGCAGTAAAAACAGGGGCTACGAGCAGTACTTC. Translating gives CASSKNRGYEQYF.

The sample holds a few counts of this clonotype. V usage is TRBV27 and J usage is TRBJ1-1; 7 bases are a match to TRBD1. The germline CDR1 and CDR2 sequences are MNHEY and SMNVEV (reference sequence). V lost 6 bases, J lost 4 bases, and 8 bases stayed unmatched. The CDR3 runs to 14 residues. The CDR3 is CASSGQVGGTEAFF. The DNA of the CDR3 is TGTGCCAGCAGCGGACAGGTAGGCGGCACTGAAGCTTTCTTT.

For this clonotype: A much more abundant neighbour one base away suggests this may be a read error. This sequence joins TRBV5-1 and TRBJ2-5, with 8 bases identical to TRBD1. The V segment lost 0 bases and the J segment 0 bases; nucleotides outside the gene matches: 1. Germline V lookup: CDR1 SGHRS, CDR2 YFSETQ. The CDR3 runs 15 residues. The CDR3 sequence is CASSLGQGYQETQYF. The CDR3 bases are TGCGCCAGCAGCTTGGGACAGGGGTACCAAGAGACCCAGTACTTC.

At least ten counts were recorded for this clonotype. CDR3 residues: CSARVETGQAEQYF. CDR3 nucleotides: TGCAGTGCTAGAGTTGAGACAGGGCAGGCCGAGCAGTACTTC. The chain links TRBV20-1 to TRBJ2-7; the match to TRBD1 covers 7 bases. Germline CDR1 reads DFQATT; CDR2 reads SNEGSKA (reference sequence). V shed 1 base and J 6 bases; nucleotides not matched to a gene: 9. CDR3 size: 14 residues.

This clonotype was found many times. This chain joins TRBV9 and TRBJ2-1; weak D call: TRBD1 (5 bases). The V gene lost 0 bases and the J gene lost 7 bases, with 14 bases spanning the gap. The CDR3 consists of 15 residues. Germline V CDR1 and CDR2: SGDLS, YYNGEE. Here the CDR3 reads CASSVGQGNLNEQFF. DNA of the CDR3: TGTGCCAGCAGCGTAGGGCAGGGAAATTTGAATGAGCAGTTCTTC.

This clonotype was counted ten times or more. This chain links TRBV6-2 or TRBV6-3 with TRBJ2-3; 9 bases align to TRBD2. V shed 0 bases, J shed 6 bases, and the junction held 4 bases outside the gene matches. The CDR3 covers 15 residues. Germline assignment: CDR1 MNHEY and CDR2 SVGEGT. CDR3 nucleotides: TGTGCCAGCAGTTACTCGGCGGGGGGGCCGGATACGCAGTATTTT. Translated: CASSYSAGGPDTQYF.

V is TRBV6-1 and J is TRBJ1-4, with no clear D. Germline lookup yields CDR1 MNHNS and CDR2 SASEGT. Trimming removed 8 bases from V and 0 bases from J, with 7 bases in between. The CDR3 loop spans 13 amino acids. The CDR3 DNA follows: TGTGCCAGCGTACTTTCAACTAATGAAAAACTGTTTTTT. Its translation: CASVLSTNEKLFF.

The chain recombines TRBV6-1 with TRBJ1-2; weak D call: TRBD1 (6 bases). V lost 3 bases and J lost 4, with 15 bases in between. The CDR3 has 15 residues. Germline CDR1 MNHNS, CDR2 SASEGT. The CDR3 region has the DNA TGTGCCAGCAGTGATTTTGCAGGGGCGGCCTATGGCTACACCTTC. It specifies CASSDFAGAAYGYTF.

This clonotype was picked up many times. The rearrangement joins TRBV12-3 or TRBV12-4 to TRBJ1-5; 8 nucleotides agree with TRBD1. The CDR3 consists of 14 residues. After removal of 6 bases from V and 4 bases from J, the junction contained 5 bases not matched to a gene. As DNA, the CDR3 is TGTGCCAGCAGCCGTACAGGGGGGAATCAGCCCCAGCATTTT. Protein product: CASSRTGGNQPQHF.

This chain uses TRBV5-6 with TRBJ1-2, with D possibly matching TRBD1 (5 bases). V lost 4 bases and J 8 bases, leaving 21 bases between the germline ends. The CDR3 loop spans 15 amino acids. Germline assignment: CDR1 SGHDT and CDR2 YYEEEE. Written as DNA, the CDR3 is TGTGCCAGCAGCCTGGCGGGACTCCTGGTATGGGGCTACACCTTC. Translation gives CASSLAGLLVWGYTF.

The DNA of the CDR3 is TGCGCCAGCAGCCCGAGCCAACGGAACGGTGAGCAGTACTTC. It codes for CASSPSQRNGEQYF. V gene TRBV5-1 combines with J gene TRBJ2-5; D is ambiguous. Trimming stripped 4 bases from V and 11 bases from J, with 21 bases between. Germline loops: CDR1 SGHRS, CDR2 YFSETQ. The CDR3 is made up of 14 amino acids.

The chain carries TRBV4-1 and TRBJ2-7, with D perhaps assigned TRBD1 or TRBD2 (5 bases each). Germline CDR1 MGHRA, CDR2 YSYEKL. V dropped 2 bases and J dropped 7 bases, with 21 bases sitting between them. The CDR3 runs 16 residues. The DNA of the CDR3 is TGCGCCAGCAGCCAACCTAGGAAAGGGAGTAAGGGGGAGCAGTACTTC. Protein: CASSQPRKGSKGEQYF.

This clonotype was counted at least ten times. CDR3 DNA sequence: TGTGCCAGCCGCTCCCTGGACGTATTAAATCAGCCCCAGCATTTT. It yields the protein CASRSLDVLNQPQHF. V usage is TRBV19 and J usage is TRBJ1-5; D is unresolved. This CDR3 is 15 amino acids long. V dropped 9 bases and J dropped 4 bases, with 19 bases sitting between them. Germline assignment: CDR1 LNHDA and CDR2 SQIVND (reference sequence).

This clonotype was found a few times. Being one base from a much bigger clone, this may be a read error. The rearrangement joins TRBV11-2 to TRBJ2-7; a weak D match, TRBD1 (6 bases). This CDR3 contains 15 residues. Deletions cut 0 bases from V and 6 bases from J, with 15 bases between. Germline CDR1 SGHAT, CDR2 FQNNGV. This chain's CDR3 is CASSLDARGSGEQYF. CDR3 DNA: TGTGCCAGCAGCTTAGACGCCAGGGGAAGTGGCGAGCAGTACTTC.

J is TRBJ2-5 and V is TRBV6-1, with 14 positions matching TRBD2. The CDR3 extends over 15 amino acids. V was clipped by 7 bases and J by 5 bases; unmatched bases: 6. Germline V gene lookup returns CDR1 MNHNS and CDR2 SASEGT. CDR3 sequence reads: CASKTSGGARETQYF. The CDR3 bases are TGTGCCAGCAAGACTAGCGGGGGGGCAAGGGAGACCCAGTACTTC.